Listed below are T cell receptor beta chains from one sample, sequenced in a study of blood T cell repertoires in COVID-19. Libraries were prepared by immunoSEQ multiplex PCR; TCRdb keeps only in-frame clonotypes and omits some of them. This table holds roughly 73,000 clones, roughly 89% found once. The material sequenced was peripheral blood. These receptor sequences come from a man older than 75 with acute or convalescent COVID-19. The CDR3 runs from the conserved cysteine through the conserved F or W. A D gene is named only where the DNA matches it firmly.

j_gene: TRBJ2-5
v_gene: TRBV2
d_gene: TRBD2
CDR3nt: TGTGCCAGCAATCCTGGGGGACTAGCGGCCCGGGCCACCCAGTACTTC
CDR3aa: CASNPGGLAARATQYF

j_gene: TRBJ1-2
v_gene: TRBV2
d_gene: TRBD1
CDR3nt: TGTGCCAGCAGTGACCGGGGACAGAACTATGGCTACACCTTC
CDR3aa: CASSDRGQNYGYTF

j_gene: TRBJ2-1
v_gene: TRBV30
d_gene: .
CDR3nt: TGTGCCTGGGCGAACGAGGGAGCGTATGAGCAGTTCTTC
CDR3aa: CAWANEGAYEQFF

j_gene: TRBJ1-5
v_gene: TRBV7-3
d_gene: TRBD1
CDR3nt: TGTGCCAGCAGCTTAAAAGGGGGCCATAGCAATCAGCCCCAGCATTTT
CDR3aa: CASSLKGGHSNQPQHF

j_gene: TRBJ2-5
v_gene: TRBV5-1
d_gene: .
CDR3nt: TGCGCCAGCAGCTTGGATACTACTCAAGAGACCCAGTACTTC
CDR3aa: CASSLDTTQETQYF

j_gene: TRBJ1-5
v_gene: TRBV18
d_gene: TRBD1
CDR3nt: TGTGCCAGCTCGCCCGGGACAGGGGGTGAGCCCCAGCATTTT
CDR3aa: CASSPGTGGEPQHF

j_gene: TRBJ2-3
v_gene: TRBV7-3
d_gene: TRBD1
CDR3nt: TGTGCCAGCAGCCGGTCGGGACAGGGGACAGATACGCAGTATTTT
CDR3aa: CASSRSGQGTDTQYF

j_gene: TRBJ1-5
v_gene: TRBV3-1/TRBV3-2
d_gene: .
CDR3nt: TGTGCCAGCAGCCAAGGCAGGATTTTTCAGCCCCAGCATTTT
CDR3aa: CASSQGRIFQPQHF

j_gene: TRBJ2-3
v_gene: TRBV7-9
d_gene: TRBD1
CDR3nt: TGTGCCAGCAGGGCCGGGACAGGGGTTTGGGCAGATACGCAGTATTTT
CDR3aa: CASRAGTGVWADTQYF

j_gene: TRBJ1-2
v_gene: TRBV12-5
d_gene: .
CDR3nt: TGTGCTAGTGTCGGGGATTTAGGCTATGGCTACACCTTC
CDR3aa: CASVGDLGYGYTF

j_gene: TRBJ2-3
v_gene: TRBV7-3
d_gene: TRBD2
CDR3nt: TGTGCCAGCAGCTTAAGAACTAGCGGGGGCAAAGATACGCAGTATTTT
CDR3aa: CASSLRTSGGKDTQYF

j_gene: TRBJ1-5
v_gene: TRBV2
d_gene: TRBD1
CDR3nt: TGTGCCAGCAGTCCCGACAGGGGCAATCAGCCCCAGCATTTT
CDR3aa: CASSPDRGNQPQHF

j_gene: TRBJ1-2
v_gene: TRBV29-1
d_gene: .
CDR3nt: TGCAGCGTTGAAAAAGGGCAAACAGGCGAGCACTTC
CDR3aa: CSVEKGQTGEHF

j_gene: TRBJ2-1
v_gene: TRBV18
d_gene: TRBD2
CDR3nt: TGTGCCAGCTCACCGGGGACTAGCGGGGCCTACAATGAGCAGTTCTTC
CDR3aa: CASSPGTSGAYNEQFF

j_gene: TRBJ2-1
v_gene: TRBV18
d_gene: TRBD1
CDR3nt: TGTGCCAGCTCAGCCGGGACAGGGGGTAGCAATGAGCAGTTCTTC
CDR3aa: CASSAGTGGSNEQFF

j_gene: TRBJ2-3
v_gene: TRBV5-1
d_gene: TRBD1
CDR3nt: TGCGCCAGCAGCTTGTCCCGGGACAGGGTTCGGGATACGCAGTATTTT
CDR3aa: CASSLSRDRVRDTQYF

j_gene: TRBJ1-1
v_gene: TRBV5-1
d_gene: TRBD1
CDR3nt: TGCGCCAGCAGCCTGGAGGGACAGGGATCTTCGAACACTGAAGCTTTCTTT
CDR3aa: CASSLEGQGSSNTEAFF

j_gene: TRBJ1-5
v_gene: TRBV19
d_gene: TRBD1
CDR3nt: TGTGCCAGTAGTGCGGGACAGCTTAATCAGCCCCAGCATTTT
CDR3aa: CASSAGQLNQPQHF

j_gene: TRBJ1-1
v_gene: TRBV3-1/TRBV3-2
d_gene: .
CDR3nt: TGTGCCAGCAGTCTCAACGGGGGGAACACTGAAGCTTTCTTT
CDR3aa: CASSLNGGNTEAFF

j_gene: TRBJ2-2
v_gene: TRBV7-9
d_gene: TRBD1
CDR3nt: TGTGCCAGCAGCTTCTTGACAGGGCCGAACACCGGGGAGCTGTTTTTT
CDR3aa: CASSFLTGPNTGELFF

j_gene: TRBJ2-5
v_gene: TRBV2
d_gene: TRBD1
CDR3nt: TGTGCCAGCAGTGAAGGGGGGACAGTCAGAAGAGAGACCCAGTACTTC
CDR3aa: CASSEGGTVRRETQYF

j_gene: TRBJ1-3
v_gene: TRBV18
d_gene: .
CDR3nt: TGTGCCAGCTCACCAAAAATTTCGGACACTGGAAACACCATATATTTT
CDR3aa: CASSPKISDTGNTIYF

j_gene: TRBJ1-2
v_gene: TRBV2
d_gene: TRBD1
CDR3nt: TGTGCCAGCAGAGCCGGGACAGTGGGACCCCCCACCTTC
CDR3aa: CASRAGTVGPPTF

j_gene: TRBJ1-5
v_gene: TRBV30
d_gene: .
CDR3nt: TGTGCCTGGAAGCTGGGCGGTGGGGCCAATCAGCCCCAGCATTTT
CDR3aa: CAWKLGGGANQPQHF

j_gene: TRBJ2-5
v_gene: TRBV5-4
d_gene: TRBD1
CDR3nt: TGTGCCAGCAGCTCTGGACAGGCCGGGGAGACCCAGTACTTC
CDR3aa: CASSSGQAGETQYF

j_gene: TRBJ1-1
v_gene: TRBV7-8
d_gene: .
CDR3nt: TGTGCCAGCAGGCGAACTCAGGGGAACACTGAAGCTTTCTTT
CDR3aa: CASRRTQGNTEAFF

j_gene: TRBJ1-5
v_gene: TRBV19
d_gene: TRBD1
CDR3nt: TGTGCCAGTACCCCGGGACAGGGGATTGTCGAGCCCCAGCATTTT
CDR3aa: CASTPGQGIVEPQHF

j_gene: TRBJ1-5
v_gene: TRBV5-4
d_gene: .
CDR3nt: TGTGCCAGCAGCTTGGGACTCTCGGAGCCCCAGCATTTT
CDR3aa: CASSLGLSEPQHF

j_gene: TRBJ1-2
v_gene: TRBV29-1
d_gene: TRBD1
CDR3nt: TGCAGCGTCCGGGACAGACCCCCCTATGGCTACACCTTC
CDR3aa: CSVRDRPPYGYTF

j_gene: TRBJ2-2
v_gene: TRBV5-1
d_gene: .
CDR3nt: TGCGCCAGCAGCCCCCGGACAGAGAACACCGGGGAGCTGTTTTTT
CDR3aa: CASSPRTENTGELFF

j_gene: TRBJ1-1
v_gene: TRBV7-2
d_gene: TRBD1
CDR3nt: TGTGCCAGCAGCTTCCTTCCGGGACAGCCACTAGACACTGAAGCTTTCTTT
CDR3aa: CASSFLPGQPLDTEAFF

j_gene: TRBJ2-4
v_gene: TRBV4-1
d_gene: .
CDR3nt: TGCGCCAGCAGCCAGACAGGAAACATTCAGTACTTC
CDR3aa: CASSQTGNIQYF

j_gene: TRBJ2-7
v_gene: TRBV19
d_gene: TRBD2
CDR3nt: TGTGCCAGTAGTACGATACTGGGGGGGGTCGACGAGCAGTACTTC
CDR3aa: CASSTILGGVDEQYF

j_gene: TRBJ1-5
v_gene: TRBV5-1
d_gene: .
CDR3nt: TGCGCCAGCAGCTTGGCCGGGGGCAATCAGCCCCAGCATTTT
CDR3aa: CASSLAGGNQPQHF

j_gene: TRBJ1-5
v_gene: TRBV4-1
d_gene: TRBD1
CDR3nt: TGCGCCAGCAGCCCCCGACAGGGGGTCCAGCCCCAGCATTTT
CDR3aa: CASSPRQGVQPQHF

j_gene: TRBJ2-7
v_gene: TRBV9
d_gene: .
CDR3nt: TGTGCCAGCAGCGATGGAGAGGGTTCGTACGAGCAGTACTTC
CDR3aa: CASSDGEGSYEQYF

j_gene: TRBJ1-3
v_gene: TRBV25-1
d_gene: TRBD1
CDR3nt: TGTGCCAGCAGAGGACAGGGATTGGCTGGAAACACCATATATTTT
CDR3aa: CASRGQGLAGNTIYF

j_gene: TRBJ2-3
v_gene: TRBV5-6
d_gene: .
CDR3nt: TGTGCCAGCAGCTTGGGTTTCTCGTCCGATACGCAGTATTTT
CDR3aa: CASSLGFSSDTQYF

j_gene: TRBJ1-4
v_gene: TRBV5-1
d_gene: .
CDR3nt: TGCGCCAGCAGCTTGGGAGTTACAACTAATGAAAAACTGTTTTTT
CDR3aa: CASSLGVTTNEKLFF

j_gene: TRBJ1-5
v_gene: TRBV18
d_gene: .
CDR3nt: TGTGCCAGCTCACAACAGGCTAATCAGCCCCAGCATTTT
CDR3aa: CASSQQANQPQHF

j_gene: TRBJ2-3
v_gene: TRBV9
d_gene: TRBD2
CDR3nt: TGTGCCAGCAGCGTAAGCGGGAGGCTCCACACAGATACGCAGTATTTT
CDR3aa: CASSVSGRLHTDTQYF